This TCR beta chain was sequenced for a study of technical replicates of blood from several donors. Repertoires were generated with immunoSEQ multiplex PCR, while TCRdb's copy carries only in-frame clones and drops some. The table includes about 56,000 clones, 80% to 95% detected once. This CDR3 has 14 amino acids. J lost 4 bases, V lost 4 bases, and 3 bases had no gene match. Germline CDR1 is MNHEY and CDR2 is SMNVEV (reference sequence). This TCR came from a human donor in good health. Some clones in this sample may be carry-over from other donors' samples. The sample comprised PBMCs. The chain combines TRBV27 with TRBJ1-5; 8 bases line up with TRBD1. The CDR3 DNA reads TGTGCCAGCAGTTCCTGGACAGGGAATCAGCCCCAGCATTTT. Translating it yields CASSSWTGNQPQHF.